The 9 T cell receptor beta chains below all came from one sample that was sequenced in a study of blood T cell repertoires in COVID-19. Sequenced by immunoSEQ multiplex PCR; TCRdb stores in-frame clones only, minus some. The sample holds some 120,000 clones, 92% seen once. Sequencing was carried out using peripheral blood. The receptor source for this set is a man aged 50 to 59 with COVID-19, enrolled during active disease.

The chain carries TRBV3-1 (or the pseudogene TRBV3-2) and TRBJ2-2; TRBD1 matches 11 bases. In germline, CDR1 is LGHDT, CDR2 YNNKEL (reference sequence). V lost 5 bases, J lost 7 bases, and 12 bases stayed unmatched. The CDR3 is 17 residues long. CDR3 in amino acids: CASSVRPGQGASGELFF. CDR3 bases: TGTGCCAGCAGCGTCAGGCCCGGACAGGGGGCGAGCGGGGAGCTGTTTTTT.

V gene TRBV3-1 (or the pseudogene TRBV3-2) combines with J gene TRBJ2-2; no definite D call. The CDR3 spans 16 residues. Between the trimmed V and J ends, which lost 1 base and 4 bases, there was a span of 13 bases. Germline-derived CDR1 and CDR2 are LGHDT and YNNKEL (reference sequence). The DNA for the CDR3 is TGTGCCAGCAGCCAAGCGCTTCCGCAGGCCACCGGGGAGCTGTTTTTT. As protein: CASSQALPQATGELFF.

CDR3 protein: CACGTSGEISTDTQYF. Written as DNA, the CDR3 is TGTGCCTGTGGGACTAGCGGGGAAATTAGCACAGATACGCAGTATTTT. The chain recombines TRBV30 with TRBJ2-3, with TRBD2 identical over 13 bases. CDR3 length: 16 amino acids. CDR1 and CDR2 (germline): GTSNPN, SVGIG (reference sequence). After removal of 6 bases from V and 0 bases from J, the junction contained 6 bases not matched to a gene.

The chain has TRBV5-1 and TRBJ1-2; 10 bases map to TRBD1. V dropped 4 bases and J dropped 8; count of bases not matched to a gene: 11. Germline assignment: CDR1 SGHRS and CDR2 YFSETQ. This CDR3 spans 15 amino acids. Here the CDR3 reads CASSILTGGSEGYTF. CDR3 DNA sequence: TGCGCCAGCAGCATATTGACAGGGGGCTCGGAGGGCTACACCTTC.

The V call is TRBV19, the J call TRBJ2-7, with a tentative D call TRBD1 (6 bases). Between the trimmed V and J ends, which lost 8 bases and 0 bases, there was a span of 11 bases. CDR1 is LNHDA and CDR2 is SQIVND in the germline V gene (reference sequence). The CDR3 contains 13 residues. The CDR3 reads CASGGQSSYEQYF. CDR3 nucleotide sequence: TGTGCCAGTGGGGGACAAAGCTCCTACGAGCAGTACTTC.

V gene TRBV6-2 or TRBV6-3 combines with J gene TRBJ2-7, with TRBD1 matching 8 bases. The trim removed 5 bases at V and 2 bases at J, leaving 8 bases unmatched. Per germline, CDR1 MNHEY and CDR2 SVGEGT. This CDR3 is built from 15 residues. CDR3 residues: CASSNGQGGPYEQYF. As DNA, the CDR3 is TGTGCCAGCAGTAACGGACAGGGCGGACCCTACGAGCAGTACTTC.

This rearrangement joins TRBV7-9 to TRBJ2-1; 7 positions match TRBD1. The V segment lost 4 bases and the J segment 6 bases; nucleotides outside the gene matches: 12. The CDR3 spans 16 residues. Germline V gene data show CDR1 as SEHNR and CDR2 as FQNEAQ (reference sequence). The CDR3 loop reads CASSSDLSGTANEQFF. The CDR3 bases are TGTGCCAGCAGCTCCGACCTATCCGGGACAGCCAATGAGCAGTTCTTC.

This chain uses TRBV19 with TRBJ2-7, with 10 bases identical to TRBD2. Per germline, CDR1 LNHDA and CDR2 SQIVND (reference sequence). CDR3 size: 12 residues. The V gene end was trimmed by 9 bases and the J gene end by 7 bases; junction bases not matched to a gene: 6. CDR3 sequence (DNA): TGTGCCAGGTTAAGCGGGAGGGAAGAGCAGTACTTC. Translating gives CARLSGREEQYF.

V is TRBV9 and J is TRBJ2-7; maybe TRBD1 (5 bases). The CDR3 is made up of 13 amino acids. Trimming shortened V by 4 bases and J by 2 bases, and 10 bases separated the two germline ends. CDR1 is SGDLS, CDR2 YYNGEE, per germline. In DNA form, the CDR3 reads TGTGCCAGCAGCCCCACGGACACCTACGAGCAGTACTTC. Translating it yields CASSPTDTYEQYF.